The rows below give T cell receptor beta chains drawn from one sample of a study of beta chain features in type 1 diabetes. Method: immunoSEQ multiplex PCR; TCRdb's copy keeps in-frame clones and lacks some. This sample yields a few hundred thousand clones, of which 14% are seen a single time; approximately 0.035% belongs to the top ten. Sequencing used naive CD4+ T cells from blood. These receptors were obtained from a man aged 30-40 years in good health. CDR3s include the opening cysteine and the closing phenylalanine or tryptophan. Fields, in order: clone size, V gene, J gene, D gene, CDR3 protein, CDR3 DNA. D genes are given only for firm matches. Rows give clone size only sometimes, using once, few, many, or a class for an expanded clone.

clone size: few
V gene: TRBV30
J gene: TRBJ2-5
D gene: .
CDR3 protein: CAWIKGREQETQYF
CDR3 DNA: TGTGCCTGGATCAAGGGGCGGGAACAAGAGACCCAGTACTTC

clone size: .
V gene: TRBV7-2
J gene: TRBJ2-1
D gene: TRBD2
CDR3 protein: CASSLELAGANEQFF
CDR3 DNA: TGTGCCAGCAGCTTAGAGCTAGCGGGGGCCAATGAGCAGTTCTTC

clone size: few
V gene: TRBV11-2
J gene: TRBJ2-7
D gene: .
CDR3 protein: CASSLVVQGGSYEQYF
CDR3 DNA: TGTGCCAGCAGCTTAGTTGTACAGGGTGGCTCCTACGAGCAGTACTTC

clone size: few
V gene: TRBV7-6
J gene: TRBJ2-2
D gene: .
CDR3 protein: CASSFSGYTGELFF
CDR3 DNA: TGTGCCAGCAGCTTCTCAGGGTACACCGGGGAGCTGTTTTTT

clone size: few
V gene: TRBV9
J gene: TRBJ2-1
D gene: .
CDR3 protein: CASSVVPAEFNEQFF
CDR3 DNA: TGTGCCAGCAGCGTAGTTCCCGCGGAGTTCAATGAGCAGTTCTTC

clone size: .
V gene: TRBV18
J gene: TRBJ2-1
D gene: .
CDR3 protein: CASSPIFTGRNEQFF
CDR3 DNA: TGTGCCAGCTCACCAATTTTCACGGGGCGTAATGAGCAGTTCTTC

clone size: many
V gene: TRBV29-1
J gene: TRBJ2-1
D gene: .
CDR3 protein: CSVRAGTANEQFF
CDR3 DNA: TGCAGCGTGAGGGCCGGGACTGCAAATGAGCAGTTCTTC

clone size: .
V gene: TRBV9
J gene: TRBJ2-5
D gene: .
CDR3 protein: CASSPQGGKSQYF
CDR3 DNA: TGTGCCAGCAGCCCCCAAGGGGGGAAGTCCCAGTACTTC

clone size: few
V gene: TRBV9
J gene: TRBJ2-1
D gene: TRBD2
CDR3 protein: CASSVGGTTNNEQFF
CDR3 DNA: TGTGCCAGCAGCGTAGGAGGGACTACAAACAATGAGCAGTTCTTC

clone size: .
V gene: TRBV5-4
J gene: TRBJ2-5
D gene: .
CDR3 protein: CASSSRGEETQYF
CDR3 DNA: TGTGCCAGCAGCTCTAGAGGAGAGGAGACCCAGTACTTC

clone size: few
V gene: TRBV30
J gene: TRBJ2-3
D gene: TRBD2
CDR3 protein: CAWIAGGGGTDTQYF
CDR3 DNA: TGTGCCTGGATAGCGGGAGGAGGGGGAACAGATACGCAGTATTTT

clone size: few
V gene: TRBV11-2
J gene: TRBJ2-5
D gene: TRBD2
CDR3 protein: CASSSLTGGVETQYF
CDR3 DNA: TGTGCCAGCAGCTCCCTCACGGGAGGGGTAGAGACCCAGTACTTC

clone size: few
V gene: TRBV6-5
J gene: TRBJ2-1
D gene: TRBD2
CDR3 protein: CAAGSGGIPPNEQFF
CDR3 DNA: TGTGCCGCGGGGTCGGGGGGGATACCCCCCAATGAGCAGTTCTTC

clone size: many
V gene: TRBV15
J gene: TRBJ2-1
D gene: .
CDR3 protein: CATSTRVGNEQFF
CDR3 DNA: TGTGCCACCAGCACGCGGGTCGGCAATGAGCAGTTCTTC

clone size: few
V gene: TRBV7-6
J gene: TRBJ2-7
D gene: .
CDR3 protein: CASSWRLRRDEQYF
CDR3 DNA: TGTGCCAGCAGCTGGCGTCTGAGGCGGGACGAGCAGTACTTC

clone size: .
V gene: TRBV5-4
J gene: TRBJ2-7
D gene: TRBD2
CDR3 protein: CASSNIRTSGGLYEQYF
CDR3 DNA: TGTGCCAGCAGCAACATCAGGACTAGCGGGGGGCTCTACGAGCAGTACTTC

clone size: .
V gene: TRBV5-4
J gene: TRBJ2-1
D gene: .
CDR3 protein: CASSLDPVGYNEQFF
CDR3 DNA: TGTGCCAGCAGCTTGGACCCGGTGGGTTACAATGAGCAGTTCTTC

clone size: few
V gene: TRBV6-6
J gene: TRBJ2-7
D gene: .
CDR3 protein: CASSYAGPAYEQYF
CDR3 DNA: TGTGCCAGCAGTTACGCCGGACCGGCGTACGAGCAGTACTTC

clone size: .
V gene: TRBV5-1
J gene: TRBJ2-7
D gene: .
CDR3 protein: CASSLGQGTVYEQYF
CDR3 DNA: TGCGCCAGCAGCTTGGGGCAGGGGACGGTCTACGAGCAGTACTTC

clone size: few
V gene: TRBV10-3
J gene: TRBJ2-3
D gene: TRBD2
CDR3 protein: CAISWTSGSMGTDTQYF
CDR3 DNA: TGTGCCATCAGCTGGACTAGCGGGAGTATGGGCACAGATACGCAGTATTTT

clone size: few
V gene: TRBV4-1
J gene: TRBJ2-7
D gene: .
CDR3 protein: CASSLQPDSSYEQYF
CDR3 DNA: TGCGCCAGCAGCCTCCAACCTGACAGCTCCTACGAGCAGTACTTC

clone size: few
V gene: TRBV2
J gene: TRBJ2-3
D gene: TRBD1
CDR3 protein: CASTFARTGTEQYF
CDR3 DNA: TGTGCCAGCACCTTCGCCCGGACAGGGACTGAGCAGTATTTT

clone size: .
V gene: TRBV10-3
J gene: TRBJ1-2
D gene: .
CDR3 protein: CAISEESYGYTF
CDR3 DNA: TGTGCCATCAGTGAGGAGAGCTATGGCTACACCTTC

clone size: .
V gene: TRBV4-3
J gene: TRBJ1-2
D gene: TRBD1
CDR3 protein: CASSPLTGVYGYTF
CDR3 DNA: TGCGCCAGCAGCCCATTAACAGGGGTCTATGGCTACACCTTC